The clone carrying this TCR beta chain was detected ten times or more. Antigen: not known. Stable Graves' hyperthyroidism denoted no ophthalmopathy progression over 18 months. Clinical symptoms, serum thyroxine, TRAb, thyroid ultrasound and orbital computed tomography informed diagnoses. This sample is part of a study of T cells in Graves' hyperthyroidism and ophthalmopathy. Broader study findings: In validation, the model predicted ophthalmopathy. These predictions came a median approximately 5.9 months before onset.

TCR beta CDR3 region amplification was performed from RNA transcripts. Primed by the HTBI set, a first-round RT-PCR was run on the TCR CDR3. TCRdb re-derived calls from the multiplex PCR reads in MiXCR, one entry per CDR3 protein. The sample has around 500,000 distinct CDR3 sequences; 13% to 15% are singletons. Germline lookup yields CDR1 WSHSY and CDR2 SAAADI. The germline V and J ends were trimmed by 10 bases and 3 bases, with 13 bases remaining between them. The CDR3 loop spans 12 amino acids. This clonotype was sampled from a young woman with Graves' hyperthyroidism. The genes are TRBV10-2 and TRBJ2-7; D may be TRBD1 (5 bases). Material for sequencing was blood. CDR3 sequence (DNA): TGCGCCATCTCGGACACTCTCTACGAGCAGTACTTC. Its translation is CAISDTLYEQYF.